This entry features one TCR beta chain sequence. Original processing methods: It was from reference gene primer amplification that nucleated cell counts were estimated. The assay was immunoSEQ multiplex PCR, and TCRdb's table has in-frame clones only and misses some. D and trimming were read from the DNA, whereas the V and J calls and clone size are those reported in that table. In the table there are 150,000 or so clones, around 88% of which are singletons. This sample was included in a study of blood T cell repertoires in COVID-19. Overall study: From the United States, Italy and Spain came samples of acute and convalescent COVID-19. PBMCs, B-cell-depleted T cells, or T cells provided the cDNA or gDNA that made up the material.

The CDR3 has 14 residues. V lost 1 base and J lost 4, with 11 bases in between. From germline, CDR1 is SGHRS and CDR2 YFSETQ. The receptor was derived from a human donor in a cohort sampled during active COVID-19. The material sequenced was peripheral blood. V usage is TRBV5-1 and J usage is TRBJ1-1, with D tentatively TRBD1 (6 bases). CDR3 amino acids: CASSLSGDGTEAFF. DNA for the CDR3: TGCGCCAGCAGCTTGTCAGGGGATGGCACTGAAGCTTTCTTT.